The rows below give T cell receptor beta chains drawn from one sample of a study of blood T cell repertoires in COVID-19. The repertoire was sequenced with immunoSEQ multiplex PCR; TCRdb's copy has only in-frame clones and lacks some. The sample lists fewer than 150,000 clones, about 85% occurring once. Input material: peripheral blood. These receptor sequences come from a human donor in a cohort sampled during active COVID-19. Both conserved end residues are part of each CDR3. Each record gives: clone size, D gene, V gene, J gene, CDR3 protein, CDR3 DNA. The D gene is left open where the match is weak. Clone size is not always given. Where it is, it says once, few, many or a class for expanded clones.

clone size: -
D gene: -
V gene: TRBV6-6
J gene: TRBJ2-7
CDR3 protein: CASSSVWGNYEQYF
CDR3 DNA: TGTGCCAGCAGTTCTGTCTGGGGCAACTACGAGCAGTACTTC

clone size: -
D gene: TRBD2
V gene: TRBV24-1
J gene: TRBJ2-7
CDR3 protein: CATSGETSGSYEQYF
CDR3 DNA: TGTGCCACCAGTGGCGAGACTAGCGGATCCTACGAGCAGTACTTC

clone size: once
D gene: -
V gene: TRBV6-5
J gene: TRBJ1-1
CDR3 protein: CASSGRVRGNTEAFF
CDR3 DNA: TGTGCCAGCAGCGGTCGGGTCAGGGGTAACACTGAAGCTTTCTTT

clone size: few
D gene: TRBD1
V gene: TRBV19
J gene: TRBJ1-3
CDR3 protein: CASRTLRLDRGSGNTIYF
CDR3 DNA: TGTGCCAGTAGGACACTACGACTCGACAGGGGGTCTGGAAACACCATATATTTT

clone size: few
D gene: -
V gene: TRBV7-9
J gene: TRBJ1-3
CDR3 protein: CASSFRGAGNTIYF
CDR3 DNA: TGTGCCAGCAGCTTTAGGGGTGCTGGAAACACCATATATTTT

clone size: -
D gene: TRBD1
V gene: TRBV6-6
J gene: TRBJ2-2
CDR3 protein: CASGQGVMSGELFF
CDR3 DNA: TGTGCCAGCGGACAGGGGGTTATGTCCGGGGAGCTGTTTTTT

clone size: -
D gene: -
V gene: TRBV5-6
J gene: TRBJ1-2
CDR3 protein: CASSLDGARGYTF
CDR3 DNA: TGTGCCAGCAGCTTAGATGGGGCGCGTGGCTACACCTTC

clone size: -
D gene: TRBD1
V gene: TRBV28
J gene: TRBJ1-6
CDR3 protein: CASRKTTGGATSYNSPLHF
CDR3 DNA: TGTGCCAGCAGAAAGACGACAGGGGGCGCGACCTCCTATAATTCACCCCTCCACTTT

clone size: -
D gene: TRBD2
V gene: TRBV27
J gene: TRBJ2-1
CDR3 protein: CASSSYGGTSGGSYNEQFF
CDR3 DNA: TGTGCCAGCAGTTCCTATGGGGGGACTAGCGGGGGTTCCTACAATGAGCAGTTCTTC

clone size: -
D gene: -
V gene: TRBV6-5
J gene: TRBJ1-5
CDR3 protein: CASSYVRALNQPQHF
CDR3 DNA: TGTGCCAGCAGTTACGTCAGGGCCCTTAATCAGCCCCAGCATTTT

clone size: -
D gene: -
V gene: TRBV3-1/TRBV3-2
J gene: TRBJ2-2
CDR3 protein: CASSPNRVKGELFF
CDR3 DNA: TGTGCCAGCAGCCCCAACCGAGTGAAGGGGGAGCTGTTTTTT

clone size: -
D gene: TRBD2
V gene: TRBV6-5
J gene: TRBJ2-5
CDR3 protein: CASMSGLKETQYF
CDR3 DNA: TGTGCCAGCATGTCGGGACTAAAAGAGACCCAGTACTTC

clone size: -
D gene: -
V gene: TRBV12-3/TRBV12-4
J gene: TRBJ1-2
CDR3 protein: CASSSRGAYGYTF
CDR3 DNA: TGTGCCAGCAGTTCCCGGGGGGCCTATGGCTACACCTTC

clone size: few
D gene: -
V gene: TRBV5-1
J gene: TRBJ2-3
CDR3 protein: CASSLIGAGTDTQYF
CDR3 DNA: TGCGCCAGCAGCTTAATAGGGGCAGGCACAGATACGCAGTATTTT

clone size: -
D gene: TRBD1
V gene: TRBV29-1
J gene: TRBJ1-4
CDR3 protein: CSVSRDRDEKLFF
CDR3 DNA: TGCAGCGTGAGCAGAGACAGGGACGAAAAACTGTTTTTT

clone size: -
D gene: -
V gene: TRBV11-2
J gene: TRBJ1-3
CDR3 protein: CASSLLAGTSRSGNTIYF
CDR3 DNA: TGTGCCAGCAGCTTATTGGCCGGGACTTCTCGCTCTGGAAACACCATATATTTT

clone size: -
D gene: TRBD2
V gene: TRBV5-1
J gene: TRBJ2-1
CDR3 protein: CASSLGRGASNNEQFF
CDR3 DNA: TGCGCCAGCAGCTTGGGGCGGGGGGCCAGTAACAATGAGCAGTTCTTC

clone size: -
D gene: TRBD1
V gene: TRBV11-2
J gene: TRBJ2-7
CDR3 protein: CASETGTGANEQYF
CDR3 DNA: TGTGCCAGCGAGACCGGGACAGGGGCGAACGAGCAGTACTTC

clone size: -
D gene: TRBD1
V gene: TRBV9
J gene: TRBJ2-7
CDR3 protein: CASSFTTGGDEQYF
CDR3 DNA: TGTGCCAGCAGCTTCACGACAGGGGGCGACGAGCAGTACTTC

clone size: few
D gene: TRBD1
V gene: TRBV4-1
J gene: TRBJ1-2
CDR3 protein: CASSQEVGQGRGYTF
CDR3 DNA: TGCGCCAGCAGCCAAGAAGTGGGACAGGGTCGGGGCTACACCTTC

clone size: -
D gene: TRBD1
V gene: TRBV19
J gene: TRBJ2-2
CDR3 protein: CASSAGTGRGTGELFF
CDR3 DNA: TGTGCCAGTAGTGCCGGGACAGGGAGAGGCACCGGGGAGCTGTTTTTT

clone size: -
D gene: -
V gene: TRBV10-3
J gene: TRBJ2-1
CDR3 protein: CAISRDYNEQFF
CDR3 DNA: TGTGCCATCAGCCGGGACTACAATGAGCAGTTCTTC

clone size: -
D gene: TRBD1
V gene: TRBV3-1/TRBV3-2
J gene: TRBJ2-5
CDR3 protein: CASSHRTGVGETQYF
CDR3 DNA: TGTGCCAGCAGCCATCGGACAGGGGTCGGAGAGACCCAGTACTTC

clone size: -
D gene: TRBD1
V gene: TRBV3-1/TRBV3-2
J gene: TRBJ2-2
CDR3 protein: CASSQVGQEWHTGELFF
CDR3 DNA: TGTGCCAGCAGCCAAGTCGGACAGGAATGGCACACCGGGGAGCTGTTTTTT

clone size: once
D gene: -
V gene: TRBV5-1
J gene: TRBJ2-2
CDR3 protein: CASSFAGMDTGELFF
CDR3 DNA: TGCGCCAGCAGCTTCGCGGGGATGGACACCGGGGAGCTGTTTTTT

clone size: -
D gene: TRBD2
V gene: TRBV7-2
J gene: TRBJ2-3
CDR3 protein: CASSLVSGVADTQYF
CDR3 DNA: TGTGCCAGCAGCTTAGTGAGCGGGGTGGCAGATACGCAGTATTTT

clone size: -
D gene: -
V gene: TRBV5-1
J gene: TRBJ1-2
CDR3 protein: CASSLDDRRNYGYTF
CDR3 DNA: TGCGCCAGCAGCTTGGATGACAGGCGTAACTATGGCTACACCTTC

clone size: -
D gene: TRBD2
V gene: TRBV6-1
J gene: TRBJ2-3
CDR3 protein: CASSVLGGGSTDTQYF
CDR3 DNA: TGTGCCAGCAGTGTACTGGGCGGGGGAAGCACAGATACGCAGTATTTT

clone size: -
D gene: -
V gene: TRBV12-5
J gene: TRBJ1-1
CDR3 protein: CASGFMSGQENTEAFF
CDR3 DNA: TGTGCTAGTGGTTTTATGTCAGGGCAGGAGAACACTGAAGCTTTCTTT